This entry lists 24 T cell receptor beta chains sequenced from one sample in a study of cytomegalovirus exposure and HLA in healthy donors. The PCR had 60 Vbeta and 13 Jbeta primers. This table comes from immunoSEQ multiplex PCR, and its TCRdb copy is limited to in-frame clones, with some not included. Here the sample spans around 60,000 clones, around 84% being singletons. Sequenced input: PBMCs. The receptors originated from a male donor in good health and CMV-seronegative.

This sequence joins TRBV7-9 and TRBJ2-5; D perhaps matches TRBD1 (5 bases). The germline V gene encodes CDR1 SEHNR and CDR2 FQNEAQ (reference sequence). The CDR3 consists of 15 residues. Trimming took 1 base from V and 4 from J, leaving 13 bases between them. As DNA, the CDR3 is TGTGCCAGCAGCTTAGGGACATCGACTGTAGAGACCCAGTACTTC. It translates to CASSLGTSTVETQYF.

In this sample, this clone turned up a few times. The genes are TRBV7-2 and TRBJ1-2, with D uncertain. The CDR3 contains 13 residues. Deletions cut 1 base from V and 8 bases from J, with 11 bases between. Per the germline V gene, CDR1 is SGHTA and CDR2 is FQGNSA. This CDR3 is CASSLDGQVGYTF. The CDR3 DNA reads TGTGCCAGCAGCTTAGATGGGCAGGTGGGCTACACCTTC.

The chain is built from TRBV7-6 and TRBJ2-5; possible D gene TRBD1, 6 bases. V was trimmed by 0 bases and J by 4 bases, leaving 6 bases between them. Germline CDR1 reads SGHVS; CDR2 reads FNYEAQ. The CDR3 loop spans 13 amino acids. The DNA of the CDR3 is TGTGCCAGCAGCTTAGCAGGGGGAGAGACCCAGTACTTC. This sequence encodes CASSLAGGETQYF.

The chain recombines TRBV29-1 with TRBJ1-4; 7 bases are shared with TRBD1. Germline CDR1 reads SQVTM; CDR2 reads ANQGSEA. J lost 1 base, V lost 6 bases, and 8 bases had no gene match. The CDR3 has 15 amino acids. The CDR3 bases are TGCAGCGTCTCGGACAGGCGAATAACTAATGAAAAACTGTTTTTT. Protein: CSVSDRRITNEKLFF.

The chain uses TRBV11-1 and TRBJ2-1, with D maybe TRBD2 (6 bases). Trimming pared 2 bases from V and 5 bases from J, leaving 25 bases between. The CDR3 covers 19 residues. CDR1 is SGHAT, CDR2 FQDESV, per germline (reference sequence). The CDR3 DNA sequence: TGTGCCAGCAGCTTAACTAACAGACTACAGAGCGGGTTCAACAATGAGCAGTTCTTC. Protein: CASSLTNRLQSGFNNEQFF. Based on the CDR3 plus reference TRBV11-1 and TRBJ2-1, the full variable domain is EAEVAQSPRYKITEKSQAVAFWCDPISGHATLYWYRQILGQGPELLVQFQDESVVDDSQLPKDRFSAERLKGVDSTLKIQPAELGDSAMYLCASSLTNRLQSGFNNEQFFGPGTRLTVL.

CDR3 DNA: TGTGCCAGCACCGGAGTCCGGAGCTCCTACAATGAGCAGTTCTTC. Translation gives CASTGVRSSYNEQFF. The chain carries TRBV11-2 and TRBJ2-1; D uncertain. Germline loops: CDR1 SGHAT, CDR2 FQNNGV. V was pared by 7 bases and J by 0 bases, with 13 bases between. This CDR3 is built from 15 residues.

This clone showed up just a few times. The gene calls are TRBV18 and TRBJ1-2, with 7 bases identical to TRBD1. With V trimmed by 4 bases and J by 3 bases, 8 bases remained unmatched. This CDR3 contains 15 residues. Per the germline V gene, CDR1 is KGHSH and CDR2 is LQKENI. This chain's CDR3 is CASSLLQGRDYGYTF. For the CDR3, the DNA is TGTGCCAGCTCACTACTACAGGGGCGAGACTATGGCTACACCTTC.

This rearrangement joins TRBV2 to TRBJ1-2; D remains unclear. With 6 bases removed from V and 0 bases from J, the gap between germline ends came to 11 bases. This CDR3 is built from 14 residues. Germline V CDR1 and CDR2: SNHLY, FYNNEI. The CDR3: CASRQSPANYGYTF. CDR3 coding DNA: TGTGCCAGCAGACAATCCCCAGCTAACTATGGCTACACCTTC.

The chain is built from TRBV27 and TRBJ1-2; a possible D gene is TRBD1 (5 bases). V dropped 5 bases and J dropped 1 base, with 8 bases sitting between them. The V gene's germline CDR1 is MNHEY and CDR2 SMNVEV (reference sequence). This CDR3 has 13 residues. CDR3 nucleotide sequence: TGTGCCAGCAGTCTCAGGGTTAACTATGGCTACACCTTC. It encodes CASSLRVNYGYTF.

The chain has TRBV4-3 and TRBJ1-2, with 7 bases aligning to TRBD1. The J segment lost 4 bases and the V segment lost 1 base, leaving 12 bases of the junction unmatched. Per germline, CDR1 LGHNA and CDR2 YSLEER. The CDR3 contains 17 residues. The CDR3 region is CASSQAEFDRAGYGYTF. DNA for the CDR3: TGCGCCAGCAGCCAAGCGGAATTCGACAGGGCAGGCTATGGCTACACCTTC.

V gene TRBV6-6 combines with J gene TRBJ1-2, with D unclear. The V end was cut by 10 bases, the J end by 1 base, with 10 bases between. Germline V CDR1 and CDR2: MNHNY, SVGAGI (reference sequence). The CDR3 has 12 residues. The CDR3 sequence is CATTFFNYGYTF. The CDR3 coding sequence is TGTGCCACTACGTTTTTTAACTATGGCTACACCTTC.

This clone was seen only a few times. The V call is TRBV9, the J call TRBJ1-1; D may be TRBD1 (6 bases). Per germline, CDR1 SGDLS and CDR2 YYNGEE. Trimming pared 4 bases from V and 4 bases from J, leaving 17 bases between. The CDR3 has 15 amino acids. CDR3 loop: CASSPSGGGGTEAFF. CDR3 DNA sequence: TGTGCCAGCAGCCCCTCTGGGGGCGGGGGCACTGAAGCTTTCTTT.

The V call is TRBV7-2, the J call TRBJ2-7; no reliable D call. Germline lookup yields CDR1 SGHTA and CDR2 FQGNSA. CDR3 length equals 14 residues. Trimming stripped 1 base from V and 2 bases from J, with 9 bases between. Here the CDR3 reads CASSLGPGTYEQYF. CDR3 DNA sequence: TGTGCCAGCAGCTTAGGTCCAGGAACCTACGAGCAGTACTTC.

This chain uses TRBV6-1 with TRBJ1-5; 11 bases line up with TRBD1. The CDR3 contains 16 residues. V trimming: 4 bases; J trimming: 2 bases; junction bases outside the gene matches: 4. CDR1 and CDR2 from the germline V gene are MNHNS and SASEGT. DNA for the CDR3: TGTGCCAGCAGTGTGGACAGGGGGCTTCGCAATCAGCCCCAGCATTTT. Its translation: CASSVDRGLRNQPQHF.

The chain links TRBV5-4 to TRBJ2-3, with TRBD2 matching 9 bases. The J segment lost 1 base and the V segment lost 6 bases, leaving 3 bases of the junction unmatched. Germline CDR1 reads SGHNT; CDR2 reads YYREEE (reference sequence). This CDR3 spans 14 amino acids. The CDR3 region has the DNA TGTGCCAGCAATCTAGCGGGGCGCACAGATACGCAGTATTTT. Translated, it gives CASNLAGRTDTQYF.

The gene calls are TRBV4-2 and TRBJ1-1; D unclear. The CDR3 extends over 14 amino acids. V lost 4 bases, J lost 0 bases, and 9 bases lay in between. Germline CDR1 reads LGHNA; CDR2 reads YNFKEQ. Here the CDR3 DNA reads TGTGCCAGCAGCCGAGACCCCATGAACACTGAAGCTTTCTTT. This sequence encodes CASSRDPMNTEAFF.

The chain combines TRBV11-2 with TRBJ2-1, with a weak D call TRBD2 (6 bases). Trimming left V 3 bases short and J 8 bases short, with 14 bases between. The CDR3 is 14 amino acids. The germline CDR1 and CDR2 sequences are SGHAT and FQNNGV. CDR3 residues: CASSFTSGTDEQFF. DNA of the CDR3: TGTGCCAGCAGCTTTACCTCGGGGACTGATGAGCAGTTCTTC.

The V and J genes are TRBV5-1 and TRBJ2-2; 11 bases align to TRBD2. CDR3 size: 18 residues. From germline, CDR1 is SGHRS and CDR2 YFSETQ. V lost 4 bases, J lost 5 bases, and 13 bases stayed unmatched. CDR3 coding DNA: TGCGCCAGCAGCCACCCGAGTAGCGGGGGGGCAGTAACCGGGGAGCTGTTTTTT. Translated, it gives CASSHPSSGGAVTGELFF.

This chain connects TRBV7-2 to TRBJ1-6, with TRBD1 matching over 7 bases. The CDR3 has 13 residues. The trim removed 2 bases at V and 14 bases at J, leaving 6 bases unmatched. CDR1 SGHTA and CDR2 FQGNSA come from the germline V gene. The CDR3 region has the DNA TGTGCCAGCAGCTTATGGGCAGACAGGGCCCTCCACTTT. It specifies CASSLWADRALHF.

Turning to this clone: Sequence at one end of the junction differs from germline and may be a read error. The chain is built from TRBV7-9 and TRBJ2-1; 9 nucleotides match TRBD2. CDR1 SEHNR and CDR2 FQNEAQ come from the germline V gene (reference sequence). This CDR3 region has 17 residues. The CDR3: CSSSLVPSGVSYNEQFF. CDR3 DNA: TGTTCCAGCAGCTTAGTTCCTAGCGGGGTCTCCTACAATGAGCAGTTCTTC.

CDR3 coding DNA: TGTGCCAGCAGCCGTTACGCCACCGGGACTAGCGGGCTTGGCACAGATACGCAGTATTTT. This encodes CASSRYATGTSGLGTDTQYF. The gene calls are TRBV7-3 and TRBJ2-3, with TRBD2 matching over 12 bases. J was trimmed by 1 base and V by 5 bases; bases with no gene match: 16. From germline, CDR1 is SGHTA and CDR2 FQGTGA. This CDR3 region has 20 residues.

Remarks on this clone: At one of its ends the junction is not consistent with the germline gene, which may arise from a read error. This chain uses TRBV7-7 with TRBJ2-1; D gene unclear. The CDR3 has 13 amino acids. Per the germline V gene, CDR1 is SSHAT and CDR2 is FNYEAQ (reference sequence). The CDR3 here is CASSPSPGNEQFF. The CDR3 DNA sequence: TGTGCTAGCAGCCCGTCACCCGGGAATGAGCAGTTCTTC.

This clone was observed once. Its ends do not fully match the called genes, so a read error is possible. The CDR3 DNA is TGTTCCAGCAGTAGGGGGGGTTTCGCTCAGCCCCAGCATTTT. Its translation is CSSSRGGFAQPQHF. The chain couples TRBV7-9 to TRBJ1-5; possible D gene TRBD1, 6 bases. The germline gives CDR1 SEHNR, CDR2 FQNEAQ (reference sequence). This CDR3 is built from 14 residues. The full variable domain, with the rest looked up from reference TRBV7-9 and TRBJ1-5, is DTGVSQNPRHKITKRGQNVTFRCDPISEHNRLYWYRQTLGQGPEFLTYFQNEAQLEKSRLLSDRFSAERPKGSFSTLEIQRTEQGDSAMYLCSSSRGGFAQPQHFGDGTRLSIL.

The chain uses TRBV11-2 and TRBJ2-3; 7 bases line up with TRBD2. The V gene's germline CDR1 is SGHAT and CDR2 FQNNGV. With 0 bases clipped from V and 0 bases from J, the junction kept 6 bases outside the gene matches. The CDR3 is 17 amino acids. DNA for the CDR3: TGTGCCAGCAGCTTAGATCCAGGGAGGGAGAGCACAGATACGCAGTATTTT. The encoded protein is CASSLDPGRESTDTQYF.